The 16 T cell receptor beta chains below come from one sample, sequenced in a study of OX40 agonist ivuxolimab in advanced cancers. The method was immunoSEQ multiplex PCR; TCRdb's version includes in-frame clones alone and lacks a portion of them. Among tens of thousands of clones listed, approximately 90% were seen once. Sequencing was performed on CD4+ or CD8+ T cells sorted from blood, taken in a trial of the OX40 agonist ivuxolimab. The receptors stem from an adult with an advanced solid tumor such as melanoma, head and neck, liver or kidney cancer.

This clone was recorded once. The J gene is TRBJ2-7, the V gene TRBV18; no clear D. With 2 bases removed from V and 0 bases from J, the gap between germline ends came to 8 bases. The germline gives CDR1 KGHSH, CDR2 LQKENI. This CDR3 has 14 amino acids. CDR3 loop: CASSPSVSSYEQYF. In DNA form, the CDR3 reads TGTGCCAGCTCACCATCCGTGAGCTCCTACGAGCAGTACTTC.

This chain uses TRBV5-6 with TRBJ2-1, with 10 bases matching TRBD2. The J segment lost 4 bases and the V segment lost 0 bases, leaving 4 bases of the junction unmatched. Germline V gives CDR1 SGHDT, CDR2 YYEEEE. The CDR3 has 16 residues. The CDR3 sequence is CASSLELAGHYNEQFF. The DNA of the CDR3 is TGTGCCAGCAGCTTGGAACTAGCGGGACATTACAATGAGCAGTTCTTC. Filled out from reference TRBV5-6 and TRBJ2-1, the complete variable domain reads DAGVTQSPTHLIKTRGQQVTLRCSPKSGHDTVSWYQQALGQGPQFIFQYYEEEERQRGNFPDRFSGHQFPNYSSELNVNALLLGDSALYLCASSLELAGHYNEQFFGPGTRLTVL.

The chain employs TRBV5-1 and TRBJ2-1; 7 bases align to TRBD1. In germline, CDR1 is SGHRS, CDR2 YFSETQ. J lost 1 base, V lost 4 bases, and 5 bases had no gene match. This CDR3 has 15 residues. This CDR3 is CASSAGTASYNEQFF. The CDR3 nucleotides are TGCGCCAGCAGCGCCGGGACAGCGTCCTACAATGAGCAGTTCTTC.

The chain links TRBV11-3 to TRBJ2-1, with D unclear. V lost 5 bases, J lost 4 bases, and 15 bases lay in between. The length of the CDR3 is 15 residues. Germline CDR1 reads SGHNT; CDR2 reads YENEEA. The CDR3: CASSPYESPYNEQFF. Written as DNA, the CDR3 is TGTGCCAGCAGCCCATACGAGAGTCCTTACAATGAGCAGTTCTTC.

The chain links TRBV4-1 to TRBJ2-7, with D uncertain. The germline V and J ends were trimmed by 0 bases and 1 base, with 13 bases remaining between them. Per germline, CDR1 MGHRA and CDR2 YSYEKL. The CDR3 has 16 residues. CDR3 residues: CASSQDLRVTSYEQYF. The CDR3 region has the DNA TGCGCCAGCAGCCAAGATCTCCGGGTAACTTCCTACGAGCAGTACTTC.

The CDR3 reads CASRRTAFAKQYF. DNA of the CDR3: TGTGCCAGCAGAAGGACCGCTTTTGCGAAGCAGTACTTC. The J gene is TRBJ2-7, the V gene TRBV28, with unresolved D. The CDR3 length is 13 residues. Germline lookup yields CDR1 MDHEN and CDR2 SYDVKM. The V end lost 6 bases, the J end lost 8 bases, and 17 bases lay between the germline ends.

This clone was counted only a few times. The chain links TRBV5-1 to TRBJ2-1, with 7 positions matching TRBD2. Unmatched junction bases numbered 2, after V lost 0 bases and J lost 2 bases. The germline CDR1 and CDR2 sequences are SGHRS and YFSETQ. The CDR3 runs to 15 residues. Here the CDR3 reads CASSLEGLTYNEQFF. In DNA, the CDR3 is TGCGCCAGCAGCTTGGAGGGACTAACCTACAATGAGCAGTTCTTC.

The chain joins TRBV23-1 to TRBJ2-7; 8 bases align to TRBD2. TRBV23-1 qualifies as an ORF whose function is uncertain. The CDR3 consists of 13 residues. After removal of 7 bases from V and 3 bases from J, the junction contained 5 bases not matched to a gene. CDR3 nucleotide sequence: TGCGCCAGCACCCCACGGGGGGGCTACGAGCAGTACTTC. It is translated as CASTPRGGYEQYF.

CDR3 loop: CASSWGLAVGNEQFF. CDR3 DNA sequence: TGCGCCAGCAGCTGGGGACTAGCGGTGGGCAATGAGCAGTTCTTC. The chain links TRBV5-1 to TRBJ2-1; 11 bases map to TRBD2. V gave up 3 bases and J gave up 6 bases; unmatched junction bases: 5. Germline V gene data show CDR1 as SGHRS and CDR2 as YFSETQ. The CDR3 length is 15 residues.

The CDR3 region has the DNA TGTGCCAGCAGCTCGACAGGGCCCTATGGCTACACCTTC. It specifies CASSSTGPYGYTF. The chain has TRBV9 and TRBJ1-2, with TRBD1 matching 7 bases. Looked up from germline, CDR1 is SGDLS and CDR2 is YYNGEE. V lost 4 bases, J lost 4 bases, and 4 bases stayed unmatched. CDR3 size: 13 residues.

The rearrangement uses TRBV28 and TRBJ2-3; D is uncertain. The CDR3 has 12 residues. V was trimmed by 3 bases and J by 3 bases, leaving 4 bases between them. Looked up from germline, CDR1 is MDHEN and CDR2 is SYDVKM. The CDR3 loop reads CASSFITDTQYF. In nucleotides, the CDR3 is TGTGCCAGCAGTTTTATTACAGATACGCAGTATTTT.

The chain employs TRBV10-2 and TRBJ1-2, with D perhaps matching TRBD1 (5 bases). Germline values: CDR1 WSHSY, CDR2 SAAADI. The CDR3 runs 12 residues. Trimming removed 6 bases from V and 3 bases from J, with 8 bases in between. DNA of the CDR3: TGCGCCAGCAGCGGGACTCACTATGGCTACACCTTC. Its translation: CASSGTHYGYTF.

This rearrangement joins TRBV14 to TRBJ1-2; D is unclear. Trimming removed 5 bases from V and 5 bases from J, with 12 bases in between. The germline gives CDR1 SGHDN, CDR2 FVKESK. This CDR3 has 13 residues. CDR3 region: CASSGWKFYGYTF. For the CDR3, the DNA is TGTGCCAGCAGCGGATGGAAGTTTTATGGCTACACCTTC.

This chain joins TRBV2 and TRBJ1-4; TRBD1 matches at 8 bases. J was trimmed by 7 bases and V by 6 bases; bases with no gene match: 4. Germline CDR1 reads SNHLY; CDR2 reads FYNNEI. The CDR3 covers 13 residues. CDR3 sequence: CASRDRVGEKLFF. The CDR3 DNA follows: TGTGCCAGCAGGGACAGGGTGGGTGAAAAACTGTTTTTT. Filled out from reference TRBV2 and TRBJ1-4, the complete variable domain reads EPEVTQTPSHQVTQMGQEVILRCVPISNHLYFYWYRQILGQKVEFLVSFYNNEISEKSEIFDDQFSVERPDGSNFTLKIRSTKLEDSAMYFCASRDRVGEKLFFGSGTQLSVL.

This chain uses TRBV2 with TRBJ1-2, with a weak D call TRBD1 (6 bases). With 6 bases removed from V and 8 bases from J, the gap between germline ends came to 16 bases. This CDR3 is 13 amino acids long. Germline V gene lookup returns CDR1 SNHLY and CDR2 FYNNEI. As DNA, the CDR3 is TGTGCCAGCAGGGCACAGGGACTAGGGGGCTACACCTTC. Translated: CASRAQGLGGYTF.

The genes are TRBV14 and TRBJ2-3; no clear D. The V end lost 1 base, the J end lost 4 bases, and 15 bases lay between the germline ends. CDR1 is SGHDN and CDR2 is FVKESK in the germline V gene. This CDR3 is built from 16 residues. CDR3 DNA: TGTGCCAGCAGCCAAGTCTGGTCCGGGCATGCAGATACGCAGTATTTT. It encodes CASSQVWSGHADTQYF.